This T cell receptor beta chain was documented in a study of regulatory T cells in long-lasting Graves disease. Study-level findings and limits: Preferential use of TRBV28, TRBJ1-2 and TRBJ2-5 was seen in persistent disease.

For TCR beta, libraries came from iRepertoire HTBI primers and Arm-PCR of CDR3 regions. TCRdb independently ran MiXCR on the multiplex PCR reads; one entry per CDR3 protein. Of about 350,000 distinct CDR3 sequences in the sample, roughly 17% were seen once. Only a few counts were recorded for this clonotype. Its matching antigen is unknown. Time point in this sample: newly diagnosed GD, antithyroid drugs for less than 3 months. The authors made the TCR library using RNA they extracted from PBMCs. Losses at the gene ends were 4 bases for V and 8 bases for J; bases not matched to a gene: 8. Germline CDR1 SGHRS, CDR2 YFSETQ. The CDR3 length is 16 residues. These data were also reused for a study on T cells in Graves' hyperthyroidism and ophthalmopathy. As that report states: No ophthalmopathy progression within 18 months constituted stable Graves' hyperthyroidism.

The TCR comes from a woman younger than 30 with Graves disease. The source material was peripheral blood mononuclear cells (PBMCs), sampled at new diagnosis, from a patient treated with antithyroid drugs. This chain joins TRBV5-1 and TRBJ2-1, with TRBD2 identical over 14 bases. This CDR3 is CASSSQGTSGGYEQFF. The CDR3 DNA follows: TGCGCCAGCAGCAGCCAAGGGACTAGCGGGGGCTATGAGCAGTTCTTC. The full variable domain, in which reference TRBV5-1 and TRBJ2-1 provide the parts outside the CDR3, is KAGVTQTPRYLIKTRGQQVTLSCSPISGHRSVSWYQQTPGQGLQFLFEYFSETQRNKGNFPGRFSGRQFSNSRSEMNVSTLELGDSALYLCASSSQGTSGGYEQFFGPGTRLTVL.